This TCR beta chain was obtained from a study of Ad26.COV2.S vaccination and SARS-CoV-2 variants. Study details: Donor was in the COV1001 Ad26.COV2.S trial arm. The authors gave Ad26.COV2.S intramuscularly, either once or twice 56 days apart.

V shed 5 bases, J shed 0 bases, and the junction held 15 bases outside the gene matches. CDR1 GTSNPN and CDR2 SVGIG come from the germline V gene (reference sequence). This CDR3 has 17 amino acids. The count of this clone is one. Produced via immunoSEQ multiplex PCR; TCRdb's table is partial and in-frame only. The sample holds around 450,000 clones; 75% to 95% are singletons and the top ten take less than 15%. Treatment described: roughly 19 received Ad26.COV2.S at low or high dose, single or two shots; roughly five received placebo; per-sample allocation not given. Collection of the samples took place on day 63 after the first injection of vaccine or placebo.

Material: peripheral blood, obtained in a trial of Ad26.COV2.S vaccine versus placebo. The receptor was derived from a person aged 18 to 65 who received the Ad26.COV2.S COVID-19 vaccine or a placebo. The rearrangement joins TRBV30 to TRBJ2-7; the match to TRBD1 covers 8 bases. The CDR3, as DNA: TGTGCCTGGTCCTCCCAGGGGGCCCTGTTTGGCTCCTACGAGCAGTACTTC. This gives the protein CAWSSQGALFGSYEQYF.